These 8 T cell receptor beta chains were sequenced from one sample in a study of blood T cells in healthy people across ages (dated by TCRdb to between 2014 and 2016). Library preparation used 5' RACE. Instrument used: Illumina HiSeq 2500. A second PCR of roughly 6 to 12 cycles was performed with a sample-barcoded 5' primer and a J-beta primer mix. In TCRdb, the public reads were trimmed at Q25 with fastp and aligned with MiXCR, with productive beta chains retained. Each entry is one CDR3 protein sequence, shown with its most common DNA and genes. The sample contains over 1,200,000 distinct CDR3 sequences, almost 60% of them found a single time. 5.5% to 8% of the sample comes from the top ten. The sequenced material came from blood. The source is a man between 18 and 29 years old in good health.

The gene calls are TRBV6-5 and TRBJ2-3; 8 bases are shared with TRBD1. The CDR3 is 15 amino acids. The germline V gene encodes CDR1 MNHEY and CDR2 SVGAGI. The V segment lost 7 bases and the J segment 7 bases; nucleotides outside the gene matches: 13. CDR3 nucleotides: TGTGCCAGCACCGACCTGGCAGGGGGCGTTCATACGCAGTATTTT. Translating it yields CASTDLAGGVHTQYF.

J is TRBJ2-1 and V is TRBV12-3 or TRBV12-4, with 10 bases fitting TRBD2. The CDR3 runs to 14 residues. Trimming took 7 bases from V and 4 from J; bases not matched to a gene: 4. The CDR3 nucleotides are TGTGCCAGCATTAGGACTAGCGGTTACAATGAGCAGTTCTTC. Translated, it gives CASIRTSGYNEQFF.

The sample holds a few counts of this clonotype. The J gene is TRBJ1-1, the V gene TRBV5-1; tentatively, D is TRBD1 (5 bases). Germline CDR1 and CDR2: SGHRS and YFSETQ. The CDR3 extends over 14 amino acids. V gave up 0 bases and J gave up 3 bases, with 9 bases separating them. The CDR3 DNA reads TGCGCCAGCAGCTTGGGCCAGGGCTACACTGAAGCTTTCTTT. It specifies CASSLGQGYTEAFF.

In its sample, this clonotype was seen a few times. The chain combines TRBV12-3 or TRBV12-4 with TRBJ2-4; D is unclear. Trimming pared 2 bases from V and 2 bases from J, leaving 7 bases between. The CDR3 runs 14 residues. CDR3 nucleotides: TGTGCCAGCAGTTTACCAGGAACCAAAAACATTCAGTACTTC. It translates to CASSLPGTKNIQYF.

The V gene is TRBV6-6, the J gene TRBJ2-7; D remains ambiguous. This CDR3 is built from 14 residues. Germline assignment: CDR1 MNHNY and CDR2 SVGAGI (reference sequence). V gave up 3 bases and J gave up 4 bases, with 13 bases separating them. CDR3 nucleotide sequence: TGTGCCAGCAGTTATGCTCCATTCCAGTACGAGCAGTACTTC. This encodes CASSYAPFQYEQYF.

This clonotype appeared a single time. Germline and junction disagree at one end, which may indicate a read error. J is TRBJ2-1 and V is TRBV5-1, with TRBD2 matching over 7 bases. Germline V gene lookup returns CDR1 SGHRS and CDR2 YFSETQ. The CDR3 runs to 14 residues. CDR3 coding DNA: TGCGCCAGCAGCCCAACGGGACTACCGAATGAGCGGTTCTTC. The encoded protein is CASSPTGLPNERFF.

The rearrangement joins TRBV7-2 to TRBJ2-5, with D perhaps matching TRBD1 (6 bases). CDR1 and CDR2 from the germline V gene are SGHTA and FQGNSA. This CDR3 has 15 amino acids. Between the trimmed V and J ends, which lost 5 bases and 1 base, there was a span of 14 bases. The CDR3 spells CASSLLGAPQETQYF. The CDR3 DNA reads as TGTGCCAGCAGCCTCCTGGGGGCCCCCCAAGAGACCCAGTACTTC.

The J gene is TRBJ1-1, the V gene TRBV6-1; D not certain. Germline-derived CDR1 and CDR2 are MNHNS and SASEGT. The CDR3 is 13 residues long. V lost 3 bases and J lost 1, with 6 bases in between. The CDR3 sequence: CASSDWRNTEAFF. The CDR3 nucleotides read TGTGCCAGCAGTGACTGGAGGAACACTGAAGCTTTCTTT.